This entry features one T cell receptor beta chain sequence. Blood CD8+ and CD4+ T cells underwent high-throughput TCR beta sequencing. TEMRA cells were FACS-enriched and CD8+ and CD4+ T cells negatively isolated. RNA in amounts of about 0.5 to 1 ug was reverse transcribed with random hexamers. Via MiXCR, TCRdb re-called the immunoSEQ multiplex PCR reads, giving one row per CDR3 protein. The table has more than 65,000 distinct CDR3 sequences, around 96% seen once. The V gene end was trimmed by 1 base and the J gene end by 6 bases; junction bases not matched to a gene: 8. The CDR3 covers 15 residues. CDR1 is DFQATT and CDR2 is SNEGSKA in the germline V gene (reference sequence). This specimen comes from a study of CD8 T cells in Susac syndrome.

The sequenced material came from CD8+ T cells from PBMCs. The TCR comes from a human donor with multiple sclerosis. The rearrangement uses TRBV20-1 and TRBJ2-7; TRBD2 agrees at 11 bases. In nucleotides, the CDR3 is TGCAGTGCTAGAGGGGACACTAGCGGGAGTTCCGAGCAGTACTTC. Protein sequence: CSARGDTSGSSEQYF.